The 22 T cell receptor beta chains below were found in one sample sequenced in a study of T cell responses to AZD1222 COVID-19 vaccine. The table came from immunoSEQ multiplex PCR; TCRdb's copy has only in-frame clones and leaves some out. In the table there are approximately 100,000 clones, 85% to 90% of which are singletons. Sequenced here: peripheral blood, sampled on day 0 of AZD1222 vaccination. Source of these receptors: an adult in good health.

V is TRBV5-5 and J is TRBJ2-2, with 14 nucleotides matching TRBD2. Germline V gives CDR1 SGHKS, CDR2 YYEKEE (reference sequence). The CDR3 contains 19 residues. The trim removed 4 bases at V and 1 base at J, leaving 9 bases unmatched. The CDR3 bases are TGTGCCAGCAGCCCCCAAGGGACTAGCGGGGGCGGGAACACCGGGGAGCTGTTTTTT. Amino acid sequence: CASSPQGTSGGGNTGELFF.

This rearrangement joins TRBV11-1 to TRBJ1-1; D gene unclear. V lost 4 bases and J lost 5, with 20 bases in between. Germline V gene data show CDR1 as SGHAT and CDR2 as FQDESV (reference sequence). The CDR3 runs to 16 residues. CDR3 in DNA: TGTGCCAGCAGCTCTTACTCCTCTCGTGGCTCTACTGAAGCTTTCTTT. It translates to CASSSYSSRGSTEAFF.

The rearrangement joins TRBV27 to TRBJ2-5; 9 nucleotides align to TRBD2. Germline assignment: CDR1 MNHEY and CDR2 SMNVEV (reference sequence). The CDR3 is 13 residues long. The junction had 12 bases not matched to a gene; V was cut back by 6 bases and J by 13 bases. The CDR3 DNA reads as TGTGCCAGCAGCCTAGGGCGGGGGGGACCCCCGTACTTC. Its translation: CASSLGRGGPPYF.

The chain has TRBV7-3 and TRBJ2-7; weak D call: TRBD1 (6 bases). The CDR3 sequence is 14 residues long. With 3 bases removed from V and 3 bases from J, the gap between germline ends came to 12 bases. From germline, CDR1 is SGHTA and CDR2 FQGTGA. This CDR3 is CASSLGQGHYEQYF. CDR3 nucleotides: TGTGCCAGCAGCTTGGGGCAGGGACACTACGAGCAGTACTTC.

This chain connects TRBV7-9 to TRBJ1-1; D possibly corresponds to TRBD1 (5 bases). V was clipped by 1 base and J by 3 bases, with 9 bases between them. From germline, CDR1 is SEHNR and CDR2 FQNEAQ (reference sequence). The CDR3 loop spans 14 amino acids. The CDR3: CASSLGQGDTEAFF. The CDR3 coding sequence is TGTGCCAGCAGCTTAGGGCAGGGAGACACTGAAGCTTTCTTT.

This clone was counted a single time. CDR3 in amino acids: CAWSTSGGLQFF. The CDR3 coding sequence is TGTGCCTGGAGTACTAGCGGGGGCCTTCAGTTCTTC. The chain recombines TRBV30 with TRBJ2-1; TRBD2 matches at 11 bases. V was pared by 2 bases and J by 13 bases, with 4 bases of the junction left unmatched. The germline V gene has CDR1 GTSNPN and CDR2 SVGIG (reference sequence). The CDR3 is 12 amino acids. Full variable domain (outside the CDR3, taken from reference TRBV30 and TRBJ2-1): SQTIHQWPATLVQPVGSPLSLECTVEGTSNPNLYWYRQAAGRGLQLLFYSVGIGQISSEVPQNLSASRPQDRQFILSSKKLLLSDSGFYLCAWSTSGGLQFFGPGTRLTVL.

The chain combines TRBV2 with TRBJ2-1; D ambiguous. CDR3 length equals 11 residues. CDR1 and CDR2 from the germline V gene are SNHLY and FYNNEI. V was cut by 2 bases and J by 12 bases, with 8 bases left in between. The CDR3 region has the DNA TGTGCCAGCAGTGAAACGACGGGGCAGTTCTTC. Translating gives CASSETTGQFF.

J is TRBJ2-1 and V is TRBV6-4; 10 bases are a match to TRBD2. Unmatched junction bases numbered 10, after V lost 8 bases and J lost 9 bases. This CDR3 comprises 14 residues. The germline V gene encodes CDR1 MRHNA and CDR2 SNTAGT. CDR3: CASGSGGAISEQFF. The CDR3 DNA reads as TGTGCCAGCGGGAGCGGGGGGGCCATTAGTGAGCAGTTCTTC.

CDR3 amino acids: CASTITGGNQPQHF. Written as DNA, the CDR3 is TGTGCCAGCACCATTACTGGGGGCAATCAGCCCCAGCATTTT. The chain is built from TRBV6-5 and TRBJ1-5, with unresolved D. The CDR3 is 14 residues long. Germline CDR1 and CDR2: MNHEY and SVGAGI. Trimming shortened V by 7 bases and J by 2 bases, and 12 bases separated the two germline ends.

The chain is built from TRBV5-8 and TRBJ2-7; D call uncertain. Deletions cut 4 bases from V and 2 bases from J, with 13 bases between. CDR3 length equals 14 residues. Looked up from germline, CDR1 is SGHTS and CDR2 is YDEGEE. The CDR3 DNA reads as TGTGCCAGCAGCAAAGACACGGTACCCTACGAGCAGTACTTC. This gives the protein CASSKDTVPYEQYF.

This clone was seen more than once but under ten times. The chain has TRBV9 and TRBJ2-1; TRBD2 might be the D (6 bases). CDR3 length: 17 residues. V lost 0 bases and J 1 base, leaving 14 bases between the germline ends. Germline V lookup: CDR1 SGDLS, CDR2 YYNGEE. The CDR3 DNA reads as TGTGCCAGCAGCGTAGGAGTCGGGGGTAGATCCTACAATGAGCAGTTCTTC. Protein sequence: CASSVGVGGRSYNEQFF.

This chain joins TRBV2 and TRBJ1-5; weak D call: TRBD1 (5 bases). Trimming pared 8 bases from V and 7 bases from J, leaving 15 bases between. CDR1 is SNHLY, CDR2 FYNNEI, per germline. CDR3 length: 13 residues. The CDR3 spells CASLQGAGQPQHF. The CDR3 DNA follows: TGTGCCAGCCTGCAGGGCGCGGGGCAGCCCCAGCATTTT.

This chain joins TRBV6-2 or TRBV6-3 and TRBJ2-2, with TRBD2 identical over 8 bases. V dropped 4 bases and J dropped 5; count of bases not matched to a gene: 9. Germline assignment: CDR1 MNHEY and CDR2 SVGEGT. The CDR3 is 16 residues long. The chain's CDR3 is CASSFQRGLITGELFF. The DNA of the CDR3 is TGTGCCAGCAGTTTTCAGCGGGGGCTAATAACCGGGGAGCTGTTTTTT.

This clone has only a few counts. This chain joins TRBV6-6 and TRBJ2-7, with D tentatively TRBD1 or TRBD2 (5 bases each). Trimming cost V 6 bases and J 7 bases, with 16 bases left between them. The germline CDR1 and CDR2 sequences are MNHNY and SVGAGI (reference sequence). The CDR3 has 13 residues. CDR3 DNA: TGTGCCAGCAGAAGTTATGAGGGGATGGAGCAGTACTTC. Protein product: CASRSYEGMEQYF.

This clone was seen a single time. The chain joins TRBV11-3 to TRBJ1-1; D gene uncertain. This CDR3 is built from 13 residues. The V end was cut by 0 bases, the J end by 5 bases, with 7 bases between. Germline-derived CDR1 and CDR2 are SGHNT and YENEEA. CDR3 sequence (DNA): TGTGCCAGCAGCTTAGAGGGCTGGACTGAAGCTTTCTTT. Its translation: CASSLEGWTEAFF.

The V gene is TRBV11-2, the J gene TRBJ2-5; no definite D call. The CDR3 has 14 residues. CDR1 is SGHAT and CDR2 is FQNNGV in the germline V gene. Deletions cut 3 bases from V and 2 bases from J, with 10 bases between. CDR3 DNA: TGTGCCAGCAGCTTCCCTGCCTGGCAAGAGACCCAGTACTTC. Protein: CASSFPAWQETQYF.

The chain joins TRBV5-5 to TRBJ2-2; a possible D gene is TRBD2 (7 bases). The V end was cut by 2 bases, the J end by 8 bases, with 19 bases between. This CDR3 has 16 residues. CDR1 and CDR2 (germline): SGHKS, YYEKEE (reference sequence). The CDR3 nucleotides are TGTGCCAGCAGCTTTTATACGGGGGGCCCGAGAGGGGAGCTGTTTTTT. This encodes CASSFYTGGPRGELFF.

The J gene is TRBJ2-5, the V gene TRBV11-3; 15 bases match TRBD2. Germline V gene data show CDR1 as SGHNT and CDR2 as YENEEA. With V trimmed by 5 bases and J by 5 bases, 6 bases remained unmatched. The CDR3 totals 16 residues. The CDR3 bases are TGTGCCAGCAGCCGGACTAGCGGGGGGGCAGGGGAGACCCAGTACTTC. Its protein is CASSRTSGGAGETQYF.

This chain links TRBV6-2 or TRBV6-3 with TRBJ1-2; no reliable D call. CDR3 length equals 19 residues. V was shortened by 0 bases and J by 7 bases, with 27 bases between the two germline ends. Germline loops: CDR1 MNHEY, CDR2 SVGEGT. The CDR3 nucleotides read TGTGCCAGCAGTTACTCTTTGGCTCCCACAGACCCGGGGTCCCGTGGCTACACCTTC. This gives the protein CASSYSLAPTDPGSRGYTF.

The rearrangement joins TRBV5-1 to TRBJ2-2; 8 bases align to TRBD1. This CDR3 spans 15 amino acids. Germline values: CDR1 SGHRS, CDR2 YFSETQ. Trimming took 3 bases from V and 2 from J; bases not matched to a gene: 3. The CDR3 DNA is TGCGCCAGCAGCTCGGACAGGGCCAACACCGGGGAGCTGTTTTTT. Its protein is CASSSDRANTGELFF. Supplemented by reference TRBV5-1 and TRBJ2-2, the full variable domain reads KAGVTQTPRYLIKTRGQQVTLSCSPISGHRSVSWYQQTPGQGLQFLFEYFSETQRNKGNFPGRFSGRQFSNSRSEMNVSTLELGDSALYLCASSSDRANTGELFFGEGSRLTVL.

V and J are TRBV2 and TRBJ1-1; weak D call: TRBD1 (5 bases). Germline V lookup: CDR1 SNHLY, CDR2 FYNNEI. CDR3 size: 13 residues. The V and J ends lost 9 bases and 0 bases respectively, with 11 bases between them. The CDR3 DNA reads TGTGCCAGTTGTAAGACAGTGAACACTGAAGCTTTCTTT. Its protein is CASCKTVNTEAFF.

The genes are TRBV12-3 or TRBV12-4 and TRBJ2-2; D not resolved. The CDR3 loop spans 12 amino acids. V gave up 5 bases and J gave up 7 bases, with 8 bases separating them. The CDR3 nucleotides are TGTGCCAGCAGTCCTCCGGTCGGGGAGCTGTTTTTT. Its translation: CASSPPVGELFF.